The 25 T cell receptor beta chains reported below all come from one sample, sequenced in a study of cytomegalovirus exposure and HLA in healthy donors. Both 60 Vbeta primers and 13 Jbeta primers went into the PCR. Repertoires were generated with immunoSEQ multiplex PCR, while TCRdb's copy carries only in-frame clones and drops some. The sample carries roughly 180,000 clones, 75% to 85% recorded once. Material for sequencing was PBMCs. The receptors here all came from a woman in her late teens or twenties in good health and CMV-seropositive.

This clone was seen only once. The V gene is TRBV11-3, the J gene TRBJ1-3; D is ambiguous. This CDR3 region has 16 residues. CDR1 SGHNT and CDR2 YENEEA come from the germline V gene. Trimming stripped 2 bases from V and 0 bases from J, with 11 bases between. This chain's CDR3 is CASSLLAPNSGNTIYF. For the CDR3, the DNA is TGTGCCAGCAGCTTACTCGCCCCTAACTCTGGAAACACCATATATTTT.

The chain employs TRBV6-7 and TRBJ1-4, with TRBD1 identical over 11 bases. TRBV6-7 has ORF status, its function being uncertain. Trimming cost V 6 bases and J 8 bases; bases outside gene matches: 8. This CDR3 has 15 residues. The CDR3 coding sequence is TGTGCCAGCAGGCCCACGGGACAGGGGGGCGAAAAACTGTTTTTT. Its translation is CASRPTGQGGEKLFF.

The sample holds one count of this clone. J is TRBJ2-5 and V is TRBV4-3; 12 positions agree with TRBD1. The germline V gene encodes CDR1 LGHNA and CDR2 YSLEER. This CDR3 contains 17 residues. Trimming took 3 bases from V and 6 from J; bases not matched to a gene: 11. CDR3 protein: CASSQSSGTGGLKTQYF. The CDR3 DNA sequence: TGCGCCAGCAGCCAGAGTTCCGGGACAGGGGGCCTAAAGACCCAGTACTTC.

The chain carries TRBV19 and TRBJ1-5; D is ambiguous. Germline V lookup: CDR1 LNHDA, CDR2 SQIVND (reference sequence). The CDR3 runs to 12 residues. V was trimmed by 3 bases and J by 5 bases, leaving 5 bases between them. The chain's CDR3 is CASSIAYQPQHF. The DNA of the CDR3 is TGTGCCAGTAGTATCGCGTATCAGCCCCAGCATTTT.

The V gene is TRBV6-5, the J gene TRBJ2-3; D may be TRBD2 (6 bases). With 6 bases removed from V and 4 bases from J, the gap between germline ends came to 11 bases. Germline lookup yields CDR1 MNHEY and CDR2 SVGAGI. The CDR3 loop spans 13 amino acids. For the CDR3, the DNA is TGTGCCAGCAGCCCCGGGGGTTCAGATACGCAGTATTTT. Translation: CASSPGGSDTQYF.

V and J are TRBV21-1 and TRBJ2-1; the DNA was not used to check the table's D call, TRBD1. TRBV21-1 is listed as a pseudogene. The CDR3 totals 16 residues. The CDR3 sequence: CASSKARQGSYNEQFF. As DNA, the CDR3 is TGTGCCAGCAGCAAAGCCCGACAGGGTTCCTACAATGAGCAGTTCTTC.

The chain combines TRBV5-1 with TRBJ2-5, with 9 bases identical to TRBD1. This CDR3 is 15 amino acids long. Looked up from germline, CDR1 is SGHRS and CDR2 is YFSETQ. J was trimmed by 2 bases and V by 2 bases; bases with no gene match: 4. CDR3 bases: TGCGCCAGCAGCTTCAAGGACAGGGGACAAGAGACCCAGTACTTC. This encodes CASSFKDRGQETQYF.

The chain uses TRBV6-1 and TRBJ2-1, with a weak D call TRBD1 (5 bases). Trimming cost V 6 bases and J 6 bases, with 15 bases left between them. Germline V lookup: CDR1 MNHNS, CDR2 SASEGT. The CDR3 runs 14 residues. The CDR3 here is CASSPGAGGNEQFF. The CDR3 nucleotides read TGTGCCAGCAGCCCTGGGGCTGGTGGCAATGAGCAGTTCTTC.

The genes are TRBV19 and TRBJ1-5, with 8 nucleotides matching TRBD1. The CDR3 is 14 residues long. Germline CDR1 reads LNHDA; CDR2 reads SQIVND (reference sequence). The V gene end was trimmed by 2 bases and the J gene end by 4 bases; junction bases not matched to a gene: 1. The CDR3 spells CASSITGGNQPQHF. DNA for the CDR3: TGTGCCAGTAGTATAACAGGGGGGAATCAGCCCCAGCATTTT.

The chain recombines TRBV7-6 with TRBJ2-7, with D uncertain. Germline-derived CDR1 and CDR2 are SGHVS and FNYEAQ. The CDR3 contains 14 residues. The germline V and J ends were trimmed by 0 bases and 3 bases, with 9 bases remaining between them. The CDR3 is CASSLAESGYEQYF. CDR3 bases: TGTGCCAGCAGCTTAGCCGAGTCAGGCTACGAGCAGTACTTC.

This clone was detected only a few times. The chain links TRBV4-2 to TRBJ2-3; D perhaps matches TRBD1 (8 bases). The V gene's germline CDR1 is LGHNA and CDR2 YNFKEQ. Trimming took off 4 bases at V and 4 bases at J, with 18 bases between the two ends. This CDR3 contains 16 residues. CDR3 loop: CASSLTGGGSADTQYF. CDR3 sequence (DNA): TGTGCCAGCAGCCTCACAGGGGGGGGGTCGGCAGATACGCAGTATTTT.

The chain joins TRBV28 to TRBJ1-5; D is perhaps TRBD1 (5 bases). Germline V CDR1 and CDR2: MDHEN, SYDVKM. The CDR3 covers 14 residues. With 1 base removed from V and 7 bases from J, the gap between germline ends came to 11 bases. CDR3 coding DNA: TGTGCCAGCAGTTTATCCCAGGGAAGACAGCCCCAGCATTTT. Translating it yields CASSLSQGRQPQHF.

The genes are TRBV4-1 and TRBJ2-2; D call uncertain. Germline V gene data show CDR1 as MGHRA and CDR2 as YSYEKL. V was shortened by 4 bases and J by 0 bases, with 12 bases between the two germline ends. This CDR3 region has 16 residues. Here the CDR3 reads CASSLRQSPNTGELFF. The CDR3 coding sequence is TGCGCCAGCAGCCTTCGACAAAGCCCGAACACCGGGGAGCTGTTTTTT.

This chain connects TRBV2 to TRBJ1-1; 7 nucleotides agree with TRBD1. Losses at the gene ends were 4 bases for V and 5 bases for J; bases not matched to a gene: 7. The CDR3 contains 14 residues. CDR1 is SNHLY, CDR2 FYNNEI, per germline. The CDR3 sequence: CASSARGRRTEAFF. CDR3 nucleotides: TGTGCCAGCAGTGCCAGGGGGAGGAGAACTGAAGCTTTCTTT. The full variable domain, completed using reference TRBV2 and TRBJ1-1, is EPEVTQTPSHQVTQMGQEVILRCVPISNHLYFYWYRQILGQKVEFLVSFYNNEISEKSEIFDDQFSVERPDGSNFTLKIRSTKLEDSAMYFCASSARGRRTEAFFGQGTRLTVV.

The chain recombines TRBV6-4 with TRBJ2-3; TRBD2 agrees at 8 bases. This CDR3 has 16 residues. Losses at the gene ends were 0 bases for V and 2 bases for J; bases not matched to a gene: 4. From germline, CDR1 is MRHNA and CDR2 SNTAGT. The CDR3 DNA follows: TGTGCCAGCAGTGACTCGAGCGGGGGTTTCACAGATACGCAGTATTTT. Translated, it gives CASSDSSGGFTDTQYF.

The chain's CDR3 is CASSEARIYEQFF. The CDR3 region has the DNA TGTGCCAGCAGTGAAGCGCGGATCTATGAGCAGTTCTTC. The J gene is TRBJ2-1, the V gene TRBV2; D is unresolved. The CDR3 is 13 amino acids. CDR1 is SNHLY and CDR2 is FYNNEI in the germline V gene. Trimming took 0 bases from V and 8 from J, leaving 8 bases between them.

The chain has TRBV25-1 and TRBJ1-6; D possibly corresponds to TRBD1 (5 bases). The germline gives CDR1 MGHDK, CDR2 SYGVNS. CDR3 length: 15 amino acids. Trimming stripped 1 base from V and 9 bases from J, with 13 bases between. CDR3 coding DNA: TGTGCCAGCAGTGAATTTAAAGGGGAGGGTTCACCCCTCCACTTT. Its translation: CASSEFKGEGSPLHF.

Concerning this clone: At one end, the junction sequence differs from germline, possibly due to a read error. The V call is TRBV5-1, the J call TRBJ1-5; perhaps TRBD1 as D (6 bases). This CDR3 is built from 15 residues. Germline CDR1 is SGHRS and CDR2 is YFSETQ. CDR3: CASSLEGDSHQPQHF. Here the CDR3 DNA reads TGCGCCAGCAGCTTGGAGGGGGATAGCCATCAGCCCCAGCATTTT.

J is TRBJ2-3 and V is TRBV11-2; the match to TRBD1 covers 7 bases. With 11 bases clipped from V and 2 bases from J, the junction kept 4 bases outside the gene matches. CDR1 SGHAT and CDR2 FQNNGV come from the germline V gene. The CDR3 is 12 residues long. CDR3 coding DNA: TGTGCCGACAGGGCCCTCACAGATACGCAGTATTTT. Protein sequence: CADRALTDTQYF.

The chain joins TRBV19 to TRBJ1-4; 9 bases agree with TRBD1. The germline V gene encodes CDR1 LNHDA and CDR2 SQIVND (reference sequence). V gave up 6 bases and J gave up 8 bases; unmatched junction bases: 10. The CDR3 consists of 15 residues. The CDR3 here is CASSPPGQGNEKLFF. The CDR3 nucleotides are TGTGCCAGTAGCCCCCCCGGACAGGGGAACGAAAAACTGTTTTTT.

CDR3 sequence reads: CASSFVGDLLHTDTQYF. CDR3 DNA sequence: TGTGCCAGCAGTTTCGTGGGTGACTTACTTCACACAGATACGCAGTATTTT. This rearrangement joins TRBV28 to TRBJ2-3; D call uncertain. From germline, CDR1 is MDHEN and CDR2 SYDVKM. The ends were cut back, 3 bases at V and 2 bases at J, with 18 bases in the middle. The CDR3 length is 17 residues.

J is TRBJ2-1 and V is TRBV7-7, with 11 bases aligning to TRBD2. Germline loops: CDR1 SSHAT, CDR2 FNYEAQ (reference sequence). J was trimmed by 8 bases and V by 5 bases; bases with no gene match: 5. This CDR3 is built from 14 residues. This chain's CDR3 is CASSNSGGDYEQFF. Here the CDR3 DNA reads TGTGCCAGCAGCAATAGCGGGGGGGACTATGAGCAGTTCTTC. The whole variable domain, remainder taken from reference TRBV7-7 and TRBJ2-1, is GAGVSQSPRYKVTKRGQDVTLRCDPISSHATLYWYQQALGQGPEFLTYFNYEAQPDKSGLPSDRFSAERPEGSISTLTIQRTEQRDSAMYRCASSNSGGDYEQFFGPGTRLTVL.

The chain is built from TRBV7-9 and TRBJ1-6, with unresolved D. The length of the CDR3 is 14 residues. The germline V gene encodes CDR1 SEHNR and CDR2 FQNEAQ (reference sequence). V lost 4 bases to trimming and J lost 9 bases, with 13 bases between them. The CDR3 DNA follows: TGTGCCAGCAGCTCGACGACTTGGAGTTCACCCCTCCACTTT. This gives the protein CASSSTTWSSPLHF. The whole variable domain, filled in from reference TRBV7-9 and TRBJ1-6, reads DTGVSQNPRHKITKRGQNVTFRCDPISEHNRLYWYRQTLGQGPEFLTYFQNEAQLEKSRLLSDRFSAERPKGSFSTLEIQRTEQGDSAMYLCASSSTTWSSPLHFGNGTRLTVT.

This chain connects TRBV11-3 to TRBJ2-1; the D gene is possibly TRBD2 (6 bases). The CDR3 is 14 amino acids. Trimming shortened V by 8 bases and J by 9 bases, and 20 bases separated the two germline ends. CDR1 is SGHNT and CDR2 is YENEEA in the germline V gene. CDR3 region: CASGLAREAGEQFF. CDR3 nucleotides: TGTGCCAGCGGTTTGGCCAGGGAGGCGGGTGAGCAGTTCTTC. The variable domain in full, completed from reference TRBV11-3 and TRBJ2-1, reads EAGVVQSPRYKIIEKKQPVAFWCNPISGHNTLYWYLQNLGQGPELLIRYENEEAVDDSQLPKDRFSAERLKGVDSTLKIQPAELGDSAVYLCASGLAREAGEQFFGPGTRLTVL.

The CDR3 coding sequence is TGTGCCAGCAGCGTCTCGTGGGGGGGCGGGGGGGAGACCCAGTACTTC. Its translation: CASSVSWGGGGETQYF. V usage is TRBV9 and J usage is TRBJ2-5; TRBD2 aligns across 8 bases. The CDR3 totals 16 residues. Germline-derived CDR1 and CDR2 are SGDLS and YYNGEE. The V and J ends lost 2 bases and 5 bases, in that order; junction bases with no gene match: 11.